Shown below are 10 T cell receptor beta chains from a single sample sequenced in a study of cytotoxic CD8 clonotypes in ibrutinib-treated CLL. The assay was immunoSEQ multiplex PCR, and TCRdb's table has in-frame clones only and misses some. The sample comprises tens of thousands of clones, 69% of which are singletons, and roughly 13% rests with the top ten. The sequencing used PBMCs, collected after 12 months of ibrutinib treatment. These receptors were obtained from a human donor with chronic lymphocytic leukemia.

V usage is TRBV9 and J usage is TRBJ2-1, with 8 bases lining up with TRBD2. This CDR3 comprises 17 residues. V shed 2 bases and J 0 bases; nucleotides not matched to a gene: 7. Germline V gene sequence: CDR1 SGDLS, CDR2 YYNGEE. CDR3 region: CASSVAPAGVSYNEQFF. CDR3 in DNA: TGTGCCAGCAGCGTGGCCCCAGCGGGGGTCTCCTACAATGAGCAGTTCTTC.

The J gene is TRBJ1-3, the V gene TRBV18; the match to TRBD1 covers 9 bases. CDR1 is KGHSH, CDR2 LQKENI, per germline. This CDR3 has 16 amino acids. After removal of 0 bases from V and 3 bases from J, the junction contained 3 bases not matched to a gene. The CDR3 loop reads CASSPPDRGSGNTIYF. The CDR3 DNA reads TGTGCCAGCTCACCACCGGACAGGGGTAGTGGAAACACCATATATTTT.

This clone occurred once. Germline and junction disagree at one end, which may indicate a read error. The chain is built from TRBV7-7 and TRBJ2-3, with 10 bases identical to TRBD2. CDR3 size: 16 residues. Per the germline V gene, CDR1 is SSHAT and CDR2 is FNYEAQ (reference sequence). The DNA of the CDR3 is TGTGCTAGCAGCCCCGGGGCTAGCGGGGGCGCAGATACGCAGTATTTT. Encoded protein: CASSPGASGGADTQYF.

This clone was recorded a few times. The chain couples TRBV30 to TRBJ2-7; possible D gene TRBD1, 6 bases. The CDR3 consists of 14 residues. V shed 7 bases and J shed 2 bases, with 18 bases lying between them. Germline V lookup: CDR1 GTSNPN, CDR2 SVGIG (reference sequence). The DNA of the CDR3 is TGTGCCTCAAACGTGGGCAGGGGTACCTACGAGCAGTACTTC. Translation gives CASNVGRGTYEQYF.

This clone was counted once. The V call is TRBV6-1, the J call TRBJ2-3; TRBD2 matches 9 bases. Germline loops: CDR1 MNHNS, CDR2 SASEGT. Unmatched junction bases numbered 10, after V lost 1 base and J lost 2 bases. The CDR3 has 18 amino acids. The CDR3 DNA reads as TGTGCCAGCAGTGAAGGTGTAATAGCGGGGGATTACACAGATACGCAGTATTTT. Its translation: CASSEGVIAGDYTDTQYF.

The rearrangement links TRBV5-1 to TRBJ2-3; 9 bases are shared with TRBD1. The junction had 7 bases not matched to a gene; V was cut back by 3 bases and J by 5 bases. The germline V gene encodes CDR1 SGHRS and CDR2 YFSETQ. This CDR3 contains 15 residues. CDR3 amino acids: CASSSGTGLGDTQYF. The CDR3, as DNA: TGCGCCAGCAGCTCTGGGACAGGGTTAGGAGATACGCAGTATTTT.

The chain recombines TRBV6-1 with TRBJ2-7; D call uncertain. Deletions cut 2 bases from V and 0 bases from J, with 14 bases between. This CDR3 has 16 amino acids. Germline CDR1 reads MNHNS; CDR2 reads SASEGT. The CDR3, as DNA: TGTGCCAGCAGTGAATGGTCCAGGTCTTCCTCCTACGAGCAGTACTTC. It yields the protein CASSEWSRSSSYEQYF.

This clone is judged medium-sized. The chain joins TRBV27 to TRBJ2-7; D unclear. CDR1 MNHEY and CDR2 SMNVEV come from the germline V gene (reference sequence). Trimming took 4 bases from V and 0 from J, leaving 10 bases between them. The CDR3 runs to 14 residues. The CDR3 DNA is TGTGCCAGCAGTTATGGACGGAGCTCCTACGAGCAGTACTTC. Translated: CASSYGRSSYEQYF.

The chain links TRBV2 to TRBJ1-6; D is undetermined. Germline V gene sequence: CDR1 SNHLY, CDR2 FYNNEI. Deletions cut 1 base from V and 6 bases from J, with 7 bases between. CDR3 size: 14 residues. The chain's CDR3 is CASSEDPSNSPLHF. For the CDR3, the DNA is TGTGCCAGCAGTGAAGACCCTAGTAATTCACCCCTCCACTTT. Filled out from reference TRBV2 and TRBJ1-6, the complete variable domain reads EPEVTQTPSHQVTQMGQEVILRCVPISNHLYFYWYRQILGQKVEFLVSFYNNEISEKSEIFDDQFSVERPDGSNFTLKIRSTKLEDSAMYFCASSEDPSNSPLHFGNGTRLTVT.

This clone showed up just a few times. This rearrangement joins TRBV2 to TRBJ1-5, with 7 nucleotides matching TRBD1. The germline CDR1 and CDR2 sequences are SNHLY and FYNNEI. The J segment lost 8 bases and the V segment lost 6 bases, leaving 10 bases of the junction unmatched. The CDR3 is 14 amino acids. The CDR3 DNA sequence: TGTGCCAGCAGGGAGACAGGGTCGTTTGAGCCCCAGCATTTT. Protein sequence: CASRETGSFEPQHF.